This entry lists 13 T cell receptor beta chains sequenced from one sample in a study of cytomegalovirus exposure and HLA in healthy donors. Use of 60 Vbeta and 13 Jbeta primers characterized the PCR. Some clones are missing from TCRdb's copy, which holds only in-frame ones; the method was immunoSEQ multiplex PCR. Of tens of thousands of clones in the sample, around 70% are singletons; the top ten hold 16%. Material for sequencing was PBMCs. The receptors were sampled from a middle-aged woman in good health and CMV-seropositive.

The V gene is TRBV7-9, the J gene TRBJ1-5; 8 bases fit TRBD1. J gave up 8 bases and V 4 bases, and 10 bases lay outside the gene matches. Germline V gene data show CDR1 as SEHNR and CDR2 as FQNEAQ (reference sequence). This CDR3 has 15 amino acids. The CDR3 DNA reads TGTGCCAGCAGCTACTCTATGGACAGGGATGAGCCCCAGCATTTT. It yields the protein CASSYSMDRDEPQHF.

The rearrangement links TRBV9 to TRBJ1-2; 11 bases map to TRBD1. J was trimmed by 8 bases and V by 5 bases; bases with no gene match: 14. The V gene's germline CDR1 is SGDLS and CDR2 YYNGEE. The CDR3 is made up of 16 amino acids. CDR3 sequence reads: CASSAILGQGEGGYTF. CDR3 nucleotides: TGTGCCAGCAGTGCTATCCTGGGACAGGGGGAAGGCGGCTACACCTTC.

This chain uses TRBV9 with TRBJ1-2, with TRBD1 as a possible D gene (6 bases). V gave up 0 bases and J gave up 4 bases, with 19 bases separating them. The length of the CDR3 is 17 residues. Per germline, CDR1 SGDLS and CDR2 YYNGEE. The CDR3 spells CASSVDPPGGATYGYTF. The CDR3 DNA follows: TGTGCCAGCAGCGTAGACCCCCCGGGGGGGGCGACCTATGGCTACACCTTC.

The chain joins TRBV15 to TRBJ1-5, with 7 bases lining up with TRBD1. CDR1 is LNHNV, CDR2 YYDKDF, per germline (reference sequence). CDR3 length equals 14 residues. Trimming cost V 5 bases and J 8 bases; bases outside gene matches: 9. The CDR3 region is CATSLDRLSEPQHF. CDR3 coding DNA: TGTGCCACCAGCCTGGACAGGCTCTCTGAGCCCCAGCATTTT. Variable domain in full (rest from reference TRBV15 and TRBJ1-5): DAMVIQNPRYQVTQFGKPVTLSCSQTLNHNVMYWYQQKSSQAPKLLFHYYDKDFNNEADTPDNFQSRRPNTSFCFLDIRSPGLGDTAMYLCATSLDRLSEPQHFGDGTRLSIL.

With regard to this clone: Other DNA sequences in the sample encode the same CDR3. The rearrangement joins TRBV19 to TRBJ2-3; tentative D call: TRBD1 (5 bases). V lost 3 bases and J lost 0, with 7 bases in between. Germline V lookup: CDR1 LNHDA, CDR2 SQIVND (reference sequence). CDR3 size: 14 residues. CDR3 residues: CASSIQGSTDTQYF. The CDR3 DNA is TGTGCCAGTAGTATCCAGGGAAGCACAGATACGCAGTATTTT.

This clone was seen a handful of times. The V and J genes are TRBV4-1 and TRBJ2-5; 7 nucleotides agree with TRBD2. In germline, CDR1 is MGHRA, CDR2 YSYEKL. V lost 2 bases to trimming and J lost 3 bases; unmatched junction nucleotides: 3. This CDR3 region has 14 residues. This CDR3 reads CASSQMAGEETQYF. The CDR3 DNA sequence: TGCGCCAGCAGCCAAATGGCGGGGGAAGAGACCCAGTACTTC.

The count of this clone is one. The chain links TRBV4-3 to TRBJ1-5, with TRBD1 as a possible D gene (5 bases). The germline gives CDR1 LGHNA, CDR2 YSLEER. The CDR3 length is 15 residues. The ends were cut back, 0 bases at V and 6 bases at J, with 12 bases in the middle. The CDR3 DNA sequence: TGCGCCAGCAGCCAAGATCGGGGGGAGGGTCAGCCCCAGCATTTT. Its translation: CASSQDRGEGQPQHF.

The gene calls are TRBV14 and TRBJ2-5; no clear D gene. CDR3 size: 11 residues. Trimming stripped 6 bases from V and 5 bases from J, with 7 bases between. Germline V gene lookup returns CDR1 SGHDN and CDR2 FVKESK. In nucleotides, the CDR3 is TGTGCCAGCAGTCGCCAGGAGACCCAGTACTTC. Residues: CASSRQETQYF.

The rearrangement joins TRBV28 to TRBJ1-2; D unclear. Germline V CDR1 and CDR2: MDHEN, SYDVKM. This CDR3 is built from 12 residues. V was shortened by 4 bases and J by 8 bases, with 11 bases between the two germline ends. CDR3: CASSWRSWGYTF. The CDR3 region has the DNA TGTGCCAGCAGTTGGAGGAGTTGGGGCTACACCTTC.

The chain has TRBV4-1 and TRBJ1-1; D is perhaps TRBD1 (6 bases). The CDR3 consists of 15 residues. The V gene lost 2 bases and the J gene lost 5 bases, with 15 bases spanning the gap. Germline values: CDR1 MGHRA, CDR2 YSYEKL. CDR3 coding DNA: TGCGCCAGCAGCCAAACCGCAGGGGAATGGACTGAAGCTTTCTTT. Translated: CASSQTAGEWTEAFF.

V usage is TRBV7-2 and J usage is TRBJ1-2; D is possibly TRBD1 (5 bases). V was cut by 1 base and J by 7 bases, with 13 bases left in between. The germline gives CDR1 SGHTA, CDR2 FQGNSA. The CDR3 is 14 amino acids. The CDR3 region has the DNA TGTGCCAGCAGCTTAGATGGGGCGGTTGCTGGCTACACCTTC. Translation: CASSLDGAVAGYTF.

The V gene is TRBV19, the J gene TRBJ2-7, with D maybe TRBD2 (6 bases). Looked up from germline, CDR1 is LNHDA and CDR2 is SQIVND (reference sequence). V shed 4 bases and J shed 2 bases, with 21 bases lying between them. This CDR3 contains 17 residues. The CDR3 coding sequence is TGTGCCAGTAGTAGGTCTGGTGCGGGGCAGACAACCTACGAGCAGTACTTC. This gives the protein CASSRSGAGQTTYEQYF.

The rearrangement joins TRBV12-5 to TRBJ1-1; possibly TRBD1 for D (6 bases). CDR1 and CDR2 (germline): LGHNT, FRNRAP. V was cut by 3 bases and J by 1 base, with 9 bases left in between. The CDR3 is 14 residues long. CDR3 sequence reads: CASGLGGGNTEAFF. CDR3 sequence (DNA): TGTGCTAGTGGTTTAGGGGGGGGGAACACTGAAGCTTTCTTT.